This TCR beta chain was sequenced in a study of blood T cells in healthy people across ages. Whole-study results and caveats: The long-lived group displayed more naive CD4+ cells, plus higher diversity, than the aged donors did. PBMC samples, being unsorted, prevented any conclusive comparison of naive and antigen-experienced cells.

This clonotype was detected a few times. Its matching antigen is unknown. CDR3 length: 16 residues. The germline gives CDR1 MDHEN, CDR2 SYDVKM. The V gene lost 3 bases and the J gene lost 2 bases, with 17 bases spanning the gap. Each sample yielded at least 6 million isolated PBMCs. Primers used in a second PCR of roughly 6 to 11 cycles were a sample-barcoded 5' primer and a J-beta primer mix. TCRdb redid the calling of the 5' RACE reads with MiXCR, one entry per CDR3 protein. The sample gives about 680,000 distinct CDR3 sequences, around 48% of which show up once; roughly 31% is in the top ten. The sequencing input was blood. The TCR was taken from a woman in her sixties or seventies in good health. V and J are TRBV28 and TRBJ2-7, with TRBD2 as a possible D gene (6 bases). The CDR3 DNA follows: TGTGCCAGCAGTTTCCCCCGCGGGACGGTTACCTACGAGCAGTACTTC. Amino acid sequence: CASSFPRGTVTYEQYF.